These 5 T cell receptor beta chains were sequenced from one sample in a study of blood T cells in healthy people across ages. Alongside a J-beta primer mix, a sample-barcoded 5' primer served in a second PCR lasting roughly 7 to 11 cycles. From the 5' RACE reads, TCRdb called clonotypes with MiXCR, one entry per CDR3 protein. Of 1.5 million to 1.8 million distinct CDR3 sequences in the sample, 35% to 45% were seen once. Sequenced input: blood. The receptors come from a woman younger than 30 in good health.

This clonotype was picked up a small number of times. The rearrangement uses TRBV9 and TRBJ2-7, with D possibly being TRBD2 (6 bases). The germline V gene has CDR1 SGDLS and CDR2 YYNGEE. The V end lost 4 bases, the J end lost 2 bases, and 13 bases lay between the germline ends. The CDR3 sequence is 14 residues long. CDR3 residues: CASSPQEGPYEQYF. In nucleotides, the CDR3 is TGTGCCAGCAGCCCTCAGGAGGGACCCTACGAGCAGTACTTC.

The rearrangement uses TRBV12-3 or TRBV12-4 and TRBJ1-1; the D is unclear. The CDR3 has 12 amino acids. Trimming removed 4 bases at V and 7 bases at J, with 10 bases between. The CDR3 is CASSYLSREAFF. The CDR3 DNA reads as TGTGCCAGCAGTTATCTCTCTCGTGAAGCTTTCTTT.

This clonotype was detected ten times or more. The V gene is TRBV4-2, the J gene TRBJ1-2; 8 nucleotides match TRBD1. V was pared by 3 bases and J by 3 bases, with 6 bases of the junction left unmatched. The CDR3 is made up of 15 amino acids. Per germline, CDR1 LGHNA and CDR2 YNFKEQ. CDR3 residues: CASSHTGGRYYGYTF. In DNA, the CDR3 is TGTGCCAGCAGCCATACAGGGGGACGGTACTATGGCTACACCTTC.

This clonotype was counted only a few times. V usage is TRBV6-6 and J usage is TRBJ1-5, with a possible D match to TRBD1 (6 bases). Trimming took off 5 bases at V and 6 bases at J, with 11 bases between the two ends. CDR1 is MNHNY, CDR2 SVGAGI, per germline (reference sequence). CDR3 length: 13 residues. CDR3 coding DNA: TGTGCCAGCAGTAACGGACAGTTTCAGCCCCAGCATTTT. Its translation: CASSNGQFQPQHF.

This CDR3 is CASSTGQTATTDTQYF. Written as DNA, the CDR3 is TGTGCCAGCAGCACCGGACAGACCGCTACCACAGATACGCAGTATTTT. The V and J genes are TRBV21-1 and TRBJ2-3; the table's D call TRBD1 went unverified against the DNA. TRBV21-1 is described as a pseudogene. The CDR3 totals 16 residues.